These T cell receptor beta chains were read from a single sample in a study of cytotoxic CD8 clonotypes in ibrutinib-treated CLL. Repertoires were generated with immunoSEQ multiplex PCR, while TCRdb's copy carries only in-frame clones and drops some. The sample lists around 92,000 clones; 75% to 80% were seen once. The sequenced sample was PBMCs, obtained after 24 months of ibrutinib treatment. These receptor sequences come from a human donor with chronic lymphocytic leukemia. The CDR3 runs from the conserved cysteine through the conserved F or W. D genes are given only for firm matches. Clone size appears in some rows only: once, few, many, or a class for an expanded clone.

clone size,J gene,CDR3 length,D gene,V gene,CDR3 DNA,CDR3 protein
NA,TRBJ2-3,15,NA,TRBV5-8,TGTGCCAGCAGCACAGGGCAAATTCGCACAGATACGCAGTATTTT,CASSTGQIRTDTQYF
NA,TRBJ2-7,16,TRBD1,TRBV5-1,TGCGCCAGCAGCTTGGCCTCCGGGACAGGGTTCTACGAGCAGTACTTC,CASSLASGTGFYEQYF
NA,TRBJ1-1,13,TRBD1,TRBV29-1,TGCAGCGTGAAGGGACAGGGTGGAACTGAAGCTTTCTTT,CSVKGQGGTEAFF
NA,TRBJ2-1,14,NA,TRBV9,TGTGCCAGCAGCCGTCCTACGGGGATCAATGAGCAGTTCTTC,CASSRPTGINEQFF
NA,TRBJ2-6,13,NA,TRBV30,TGTGCCTGGAGCGGGACTGGGGCCAACGTCCTGACTTTC,CAWSGTGANVLTF
NA,TRBJ2-7,12,NA,TRBV2,TGTGCCAGCAGTGATACCTTCTACGAGCAGTACTTC,CASSDTFYEQYF
NA,TRBJ2-1,16,TRBD2,TRBV7-8,TGTGCCAGCAGCCCGCGGACTAGCGGGCCGACCAATGAGCAGTTCTTC,CASSPRTSGPTNEQFF
NA,TRBJ2-5,14,NA,TRBV18,TGTGCCAGCTCACCAACGGGCGGAAAAGAGACCCAGTACTTC,CASSPTGGKETQYF
NA,TRBJ2-3,15,TRBD2,TRBV7-3,TGTGCCAGCAGCACCCGGGGGGGCGGCACAGATACGCAGTATTTT,CASSTRGGGTDTQYF
NA,TRBJ1-2,15,TRBD1,TRBV19,TGTGCCAGTAGTACGACAGGGTGGTCCAACTATGGCTACACCTTC,CASSTTGWSNYGYTF
NA,TRBJ2-7,14,NA,TRBV9,TGTGCCAGCAGCGGAATGGACACCTCCTACGAGCAGTACTTC,CASSGMDTSYEQYF
many,TRBJ2-1,15,NA,TRBV9,TGTGCCAGCAGCGATAGGCTTAGCTCCTACAATGAGCAGTTCTTC,CASSDRLSSYNEQFF
few,TRBJ1-1,13,NA,TRBV6-1,TGTGCCAGCAGTCGCGGGTGGAACACTGAAGCTTTCTTT,CASSRGWNTEAFF
NA,TRBJ2-7,13,NA,TRBV4-1,TGCGCCAGCAGCCAAGAAGAAGCCCGCGAGCAGTACTTC,CASSQEEAREQYF
NA,TRBJ2-5,13,NA,TRBV2,TGTGCCAGCAGTGGGGACCCCCGGGAGACCCAGTACTTC,CASSGDPRETQYF
NA,TRBJ2-1,15,NA,TRBV9,TGTGCCAGCAGCGTTCTTAGCGGCTCCTACAATGAGCAGTTCTTC,CASSVLSGSYNEQFF
NA,TRBJ1-2,14,NA,TRBV5-4,TGTGCCAGCAGCTTGGGGGGGCAGGGGTATGGCTACACCTTC,CASSLGGQGYGYTF
few,TRBJ1-1,14,TRBD1,TRBV19,TGTGCCAGTAGTAAGACAGGGGGCGCAAGTCGTGCTTTCTTT,CASSKTGGASRAFF
once,TRBJ1-4,17,NA,TRBV28,TGTGCCAGCAGTTTGGGTGAGCTTGGCCACGATAATGAAAAACTGTTTTTT,CASSLGELGHDNEKLFF
NA,TRBJ1-1,17,TRBD1,TRBV19,TGTGCCAGTAGTATAGGGAGGGGACAGGGGCGGCACACTGAAGCTTTCTTT,CASSIGRGQGRHTEAFF
NA,TRBJ1-5,12,NA,TRBV19,TGTGCCAGTTGCTACAGAGATCAGCCCCAGCATTTT,CASCYRDQPQHF
few,TRBJ2-6,14,NA,TRBV25-1,TGTGCCAGCAGTAGGGGAGCTGGGGCCAACGTCCTGACTTTC,CASSRGAGANVLTF
NA,TRBJ2-7,16,TRBD1,TRBV11-2,TGTGCCAGCAGCTTATTGAGGGGGCGAACCGATTACGAGCAGTACTTC,CASSLLRGRTDYEQYF
few,TRBJ2-3,15,TRBD2,TRBV29-1,TGCAGCGTTGTCGGGCTAGCGGGCATCACAGATACGCAGTATTTT,CSVVGLAGITDTQYF
NA,TRBJ2-1,16,TRBD2,TRBV7-3,TGTGCCAGCAGCCGGGAGGTAGCGGGAGTGAGGAATGAGCAGTTCTTC,CASSREVAGVRNEQFF
once,TRBJ2-2,13,NA,TRBV4-1,TGCGCCAGCAGCCAAATTTCGTCGAGGGAGCTGTTTTTT,CASSQISSRELFF
NA,TRBJ2-3,18,TRBD2,TRBV19,TGTGCCAGTAGTATAGGACTAGCGGGCGAGATTTCCACAGATACGCAGTATTTT,CASSIGLAGEISTDTQYF
NA,TRBJ2-7,15,TRBD2,TRBV19,TGTGCCAGTAGTCCCGGGACTAGCGGAGCCTACGAGCAGTACTTC,CASSPGTSGAYEQYF
NA,TRBJ2-7,13,NA,TRBV6-6,TGTGCCAGCAGTTACAGGAGCTCCTACGAGCAGTACTTC,CASSYRSSYEQYF